The entry that follows covers one T cell receptor beta chain sequence. Each TRB amplification used roughly 230-550 ng of genomic DNA from blood. Multiplex PCR with BIOMED2 TRB-A/B primer pools amplified TRB rearrangements. Each CDR3 protein gets one entry after TCRdb re-called the multiplex PCR reads with MiXCR. The table shows under 1,500 distinct CDR3 sequences, with roughly a quarter occurring only once. This sample is part of a study of T and B cells in COVID-19 patients. From germline, CDR1 is DFQATT and CDR2 SNEGSKA (reference sequence). Trimming left V 5 bases short and J 3 bases short, with 23 bases between. CDR3 length: 16 residues.

The TCR originated in a human donor with active COVID-19. The sequencing sample was made of blood. The chain links TRBV20-1 to TRBJ2-7; D may be TRBD2 (7 bases). CDR3 in amino acids: CSASWGRGGTDYEQYF. CDR3 in DNA: TGCAGTGCTTCCTGGGGGAGGGGGGGGACGGACTACGAGCAGTACTTC.